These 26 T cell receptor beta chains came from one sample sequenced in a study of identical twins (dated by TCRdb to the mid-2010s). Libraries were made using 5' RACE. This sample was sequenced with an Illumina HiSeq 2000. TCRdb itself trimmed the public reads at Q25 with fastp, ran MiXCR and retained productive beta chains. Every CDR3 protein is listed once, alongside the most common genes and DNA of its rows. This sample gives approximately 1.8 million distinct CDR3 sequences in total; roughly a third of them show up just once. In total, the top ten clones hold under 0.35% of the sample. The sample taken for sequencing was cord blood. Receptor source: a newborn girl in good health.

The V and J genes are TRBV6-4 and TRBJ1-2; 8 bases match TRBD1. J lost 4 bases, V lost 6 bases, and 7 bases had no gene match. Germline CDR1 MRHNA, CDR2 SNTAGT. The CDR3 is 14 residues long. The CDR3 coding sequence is TGTGCCAGCAGCGCCACCGGGACAGGCTATGGCTACACCTTC. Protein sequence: CASSATGTGYGYTF.

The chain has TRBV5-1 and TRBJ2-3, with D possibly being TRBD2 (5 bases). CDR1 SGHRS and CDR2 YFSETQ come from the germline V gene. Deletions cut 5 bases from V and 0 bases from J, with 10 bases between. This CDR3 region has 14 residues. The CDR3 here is CASRTGVSTDTQYF. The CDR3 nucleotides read TGCGCCAGCAGAACCGGGGTCAGCACAGATACGCAGTATTTT.

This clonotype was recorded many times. CDR3 sequence (DNA): TGTGCCTGGAGTGGCCCTTACGAGCAGTACTTC. This translates into CAWSGPYEQYF. This chain joins TRBV30 and TRBJ2-7; D gene ambiguous. Germline values: CDR1 GTSNPN, CDR2 SVGIG (reference sequence). Trimming pared 1 base from V and 4 bases from J, leaving 5 bases between. CDR3 length equals 11 residues.

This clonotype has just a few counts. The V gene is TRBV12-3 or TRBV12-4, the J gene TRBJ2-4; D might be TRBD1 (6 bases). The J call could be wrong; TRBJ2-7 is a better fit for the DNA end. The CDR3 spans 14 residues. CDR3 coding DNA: TGTGCCAGCAGTTTACACAAAGGGGGCTACGAGCAGTACTTC. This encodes CASSLHKGGYEQYF.

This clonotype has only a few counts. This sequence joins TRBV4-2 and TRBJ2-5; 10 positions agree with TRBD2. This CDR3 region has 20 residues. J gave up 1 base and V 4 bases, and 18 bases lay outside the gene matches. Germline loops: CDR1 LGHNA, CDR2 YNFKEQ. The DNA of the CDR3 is TGTGCCAGCAGCCGCGCGCCGAGAACTACTAGCGGGACGTCCCAAGAGACCCAGTACTTC. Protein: CASSRAPRTTSGTSQETQYF.

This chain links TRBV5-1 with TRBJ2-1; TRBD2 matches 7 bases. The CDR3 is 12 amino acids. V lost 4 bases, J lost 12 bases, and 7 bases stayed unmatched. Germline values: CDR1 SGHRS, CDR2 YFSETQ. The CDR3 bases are TGCGCCAGCAGCACACCGGGCGGGGGGCAGTTCTTC. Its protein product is CASSTPGGGQFF.

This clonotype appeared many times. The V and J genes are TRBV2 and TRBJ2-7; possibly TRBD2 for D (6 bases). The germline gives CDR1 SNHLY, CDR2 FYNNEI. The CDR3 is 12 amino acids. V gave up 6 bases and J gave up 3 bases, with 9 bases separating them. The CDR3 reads CASRGGFYEQYF. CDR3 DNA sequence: TGTGCCAGCAGGGGGGGTTTCTACGAGCAGTACTTC.

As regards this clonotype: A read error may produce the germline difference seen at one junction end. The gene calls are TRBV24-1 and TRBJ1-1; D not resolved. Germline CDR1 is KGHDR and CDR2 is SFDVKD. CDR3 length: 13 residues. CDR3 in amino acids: CAASDPRRTEAFF. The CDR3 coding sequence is TGTGCCGCCAGTGATCCTAGAAGGACTGAAGCTTTCTTT.

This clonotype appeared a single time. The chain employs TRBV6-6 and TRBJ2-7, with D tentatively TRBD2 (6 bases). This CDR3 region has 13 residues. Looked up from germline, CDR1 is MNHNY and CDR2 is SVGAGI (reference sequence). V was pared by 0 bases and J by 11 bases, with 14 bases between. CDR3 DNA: TGTGCCAGCAGTTACTCGAGCGGGCCGCATAAGTACTTC. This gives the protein CASSYSSGPHKYF.

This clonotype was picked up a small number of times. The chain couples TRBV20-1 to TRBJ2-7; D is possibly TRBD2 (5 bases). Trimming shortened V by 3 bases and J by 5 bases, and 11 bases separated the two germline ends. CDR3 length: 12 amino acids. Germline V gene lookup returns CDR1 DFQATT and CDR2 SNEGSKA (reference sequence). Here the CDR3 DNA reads TGCAGTGCTAGGGCCGGACTGGACGAGCAGTACTTC. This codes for CSARAGLDEQYF.

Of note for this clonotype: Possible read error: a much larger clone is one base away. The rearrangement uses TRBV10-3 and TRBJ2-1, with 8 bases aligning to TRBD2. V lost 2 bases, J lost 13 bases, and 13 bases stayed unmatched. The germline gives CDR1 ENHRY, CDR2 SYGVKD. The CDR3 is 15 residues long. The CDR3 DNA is TGTGCCATCAGTGAGGGGACTAGTATCTCGGAGACCCAGTTCTTC. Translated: CAISEGTSISETQFF.

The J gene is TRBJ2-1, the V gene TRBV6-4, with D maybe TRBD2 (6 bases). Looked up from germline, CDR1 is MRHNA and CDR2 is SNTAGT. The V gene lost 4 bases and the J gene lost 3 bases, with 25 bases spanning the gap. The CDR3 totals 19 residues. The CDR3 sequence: CASSVSGVVGGSDYNEQFF. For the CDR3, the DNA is TGTGCCAGCAGTGTAAGTGGAGTGGTGGGAGGAAGTGACTACAATGAGCAGTTCTTC.

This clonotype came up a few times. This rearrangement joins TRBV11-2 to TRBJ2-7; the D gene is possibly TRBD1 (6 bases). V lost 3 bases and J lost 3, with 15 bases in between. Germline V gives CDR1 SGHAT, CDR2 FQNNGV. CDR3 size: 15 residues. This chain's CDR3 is CASSFLRGKGYEQYF. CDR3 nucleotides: TGTGCCAGCAGCTTCCTCAGGGGAAAGGGCTACGAGCAGTACTTC.

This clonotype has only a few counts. CDR3 sequence reads: CASSGRGSHTDTQYF. CDR3 coding DNA: TGCGCCAGCAGCGGGCGGGGGTCCCACACAGATACGCAGTATTTT. V gene TRBV5-1 combines with J gene TRBJ2-3, with 7 nucleotides matching TRBD2. V shed 4 bases, J shed 2 bases, and the junction held 7 bases outside the gene matches. The germline V gene has CDR1 SGHRS and CDR2 YFSETQ. The CDR3 is 15 residues long.

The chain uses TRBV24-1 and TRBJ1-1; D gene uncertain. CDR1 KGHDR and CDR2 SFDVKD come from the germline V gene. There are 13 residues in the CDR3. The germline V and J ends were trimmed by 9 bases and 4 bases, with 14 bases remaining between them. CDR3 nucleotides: TGTGCCACCTCTGTCAGAGGATCCACTGAAGCTTTCTTT. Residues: CATSVRGSTEAFF.

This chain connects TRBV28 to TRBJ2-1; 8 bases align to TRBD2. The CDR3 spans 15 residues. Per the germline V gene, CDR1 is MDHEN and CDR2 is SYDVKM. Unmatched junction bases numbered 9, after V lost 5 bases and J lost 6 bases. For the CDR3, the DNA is TGTGCCAGCAGTCCAGCGGGAGATATGGGCAATGAGCAGTTCTTC. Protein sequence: CASSPAGDMGNEQFF.

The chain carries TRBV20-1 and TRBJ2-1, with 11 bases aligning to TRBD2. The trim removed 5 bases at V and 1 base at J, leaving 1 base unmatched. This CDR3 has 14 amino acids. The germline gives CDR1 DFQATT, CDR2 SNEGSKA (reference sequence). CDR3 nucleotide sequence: TGCAGTGCTCCTAGCGGGAGGTCCTACAATGAGCAGTTCTTC. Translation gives CSAPSGRSYNEQFF.

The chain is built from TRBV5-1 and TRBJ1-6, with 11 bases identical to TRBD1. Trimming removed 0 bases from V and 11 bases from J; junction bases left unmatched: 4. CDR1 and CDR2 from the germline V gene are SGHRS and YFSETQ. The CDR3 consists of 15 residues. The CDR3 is CASSLGTGGDAPLHF. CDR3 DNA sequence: TGCGCCAGCAGCTTGGGGACAGGGGGCGATGCACCCCTCCACTTT.

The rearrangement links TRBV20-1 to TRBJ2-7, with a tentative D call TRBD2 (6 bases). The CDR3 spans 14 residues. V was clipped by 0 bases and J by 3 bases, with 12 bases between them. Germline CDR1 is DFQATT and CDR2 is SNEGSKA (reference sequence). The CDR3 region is CSARDFRGNYEQYF. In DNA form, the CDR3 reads TGCAGTGCTAGAGATTTCCGGGGGAACTACGAGCAGTACTTC.

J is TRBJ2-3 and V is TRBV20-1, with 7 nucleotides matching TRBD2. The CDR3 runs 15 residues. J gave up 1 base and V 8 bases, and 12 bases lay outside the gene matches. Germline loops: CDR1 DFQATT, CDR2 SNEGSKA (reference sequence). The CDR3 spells CSTAMTSRGTDTQYF. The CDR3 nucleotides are TGCAGTACTGCCATGACTAGCAGGGGCACAGATACGCAGTATTTT.

DNA of the CDR3: TGCGCCAGCAGCTTGACGAGACTAGCGGGACAAGAGACCCAGTACTTC. This translates into CASSLTRLAGQETQYF. The chain uses TRBV5-1 and TRBJ2-5; 11 bases map to TRBD2. V lost 1 base to trimming and J lost 2 bases; unmatched junction nucleotides: 4. The CDR3 loop spans 16 amino acids. The V gene's germline CDR1 is SGHRS and CDR2 YFSETQ.

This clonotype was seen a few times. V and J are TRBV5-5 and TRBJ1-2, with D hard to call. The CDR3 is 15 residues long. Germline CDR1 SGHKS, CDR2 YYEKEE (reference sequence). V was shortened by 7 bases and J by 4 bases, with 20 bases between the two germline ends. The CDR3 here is CASALASEAIYGYTF. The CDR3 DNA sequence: TGTGCCAGCGCCTTGGCCTCTGAGGCGATCTATGGCTACACCTTC.

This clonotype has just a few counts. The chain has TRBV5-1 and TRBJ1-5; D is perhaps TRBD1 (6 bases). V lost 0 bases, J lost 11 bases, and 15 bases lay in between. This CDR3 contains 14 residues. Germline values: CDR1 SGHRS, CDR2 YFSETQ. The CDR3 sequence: CASSLALVQGTQHF. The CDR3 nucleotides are TGCGCCAGCAGCTTGGCCCTTGTCCAGGGGACCCAGCATTTT.

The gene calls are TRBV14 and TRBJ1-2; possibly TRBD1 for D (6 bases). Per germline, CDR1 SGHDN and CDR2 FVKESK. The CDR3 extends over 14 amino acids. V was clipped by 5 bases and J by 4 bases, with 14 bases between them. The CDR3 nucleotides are TGTGCCAGCAGCAACGTGACAGGCCCCTATGGCTACACCTTC. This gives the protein CASSNVTGPYGYTF.

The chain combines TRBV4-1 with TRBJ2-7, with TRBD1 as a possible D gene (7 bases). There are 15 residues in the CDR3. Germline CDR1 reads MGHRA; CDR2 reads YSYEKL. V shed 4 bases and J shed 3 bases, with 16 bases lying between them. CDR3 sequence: CASSPGQGGHYEQYF. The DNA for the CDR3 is TGCGCCAGCAGCCCCGGGCAGGGGGGTCACTACGAGCAGTACTTC.

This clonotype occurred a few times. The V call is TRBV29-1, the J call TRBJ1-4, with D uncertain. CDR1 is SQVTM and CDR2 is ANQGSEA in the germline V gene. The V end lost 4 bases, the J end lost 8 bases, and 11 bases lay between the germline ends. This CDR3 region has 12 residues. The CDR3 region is CSVGGLGEKLFF. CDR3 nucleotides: TGCAGCGTTGGCGGACTAGGAGAAAAACTGTTTTTT.